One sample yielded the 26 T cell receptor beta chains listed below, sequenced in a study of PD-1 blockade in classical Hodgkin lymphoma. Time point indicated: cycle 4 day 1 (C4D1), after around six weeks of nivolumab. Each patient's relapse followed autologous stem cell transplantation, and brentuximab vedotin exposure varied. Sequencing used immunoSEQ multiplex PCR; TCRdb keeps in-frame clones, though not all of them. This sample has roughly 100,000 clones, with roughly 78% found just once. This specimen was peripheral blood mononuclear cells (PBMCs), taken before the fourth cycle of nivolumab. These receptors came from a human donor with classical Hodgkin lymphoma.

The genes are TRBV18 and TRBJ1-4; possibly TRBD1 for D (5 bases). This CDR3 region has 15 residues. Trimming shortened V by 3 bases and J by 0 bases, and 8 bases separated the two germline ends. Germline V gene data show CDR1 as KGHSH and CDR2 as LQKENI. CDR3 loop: CASSPRATTNEKLFF. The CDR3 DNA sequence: TGTGCCAGCTCACCCAGGGCTACAACTAATGAAAAACTGTTTTTT.

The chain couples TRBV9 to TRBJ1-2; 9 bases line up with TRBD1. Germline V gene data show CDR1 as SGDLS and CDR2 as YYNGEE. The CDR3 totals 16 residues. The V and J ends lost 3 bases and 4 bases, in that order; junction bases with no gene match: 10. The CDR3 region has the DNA TGTGCCAGCAGCGGGGGAGGGACAGGGTCACCCTATGGCTACACCTTC. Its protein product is CASSGGGTGSPYGYTF.

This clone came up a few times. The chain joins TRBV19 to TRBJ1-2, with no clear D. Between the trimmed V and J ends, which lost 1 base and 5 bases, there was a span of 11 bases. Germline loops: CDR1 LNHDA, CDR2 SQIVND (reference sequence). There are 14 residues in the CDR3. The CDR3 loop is CASSIGSAGYGYTF. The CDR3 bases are TGTGCCAGTAGTATAGGGAGCGCAGGATATGGCTACACCTTC.

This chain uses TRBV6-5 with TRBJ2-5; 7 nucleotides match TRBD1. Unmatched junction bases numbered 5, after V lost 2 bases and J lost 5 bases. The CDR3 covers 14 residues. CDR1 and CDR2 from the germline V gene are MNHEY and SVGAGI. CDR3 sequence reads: CASSYRGLIETQYF. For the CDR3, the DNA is TGTGCCAGCAGTTACAGGGGGCTGATCGAGACCCAGTACTTC.

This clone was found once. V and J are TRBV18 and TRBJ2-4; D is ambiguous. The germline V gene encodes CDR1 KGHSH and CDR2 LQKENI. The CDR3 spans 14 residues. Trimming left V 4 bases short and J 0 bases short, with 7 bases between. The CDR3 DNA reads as TGTGCCAGCTCACGCGCAGGAGCCAAAAACATTCAGTACTTC. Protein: CASSRAGAKNIQYF. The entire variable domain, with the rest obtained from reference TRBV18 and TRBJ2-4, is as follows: NAGVMQNPRHLVRRRGQEARLRCSPMKGHSHVYWYRQLPEEGLKFMVYLQKENIIDESGMPKERFSAEFPKEGPSILRIQQVVRGDSAAYFCASSRAGAKNIQYFGAGTRLSVL.

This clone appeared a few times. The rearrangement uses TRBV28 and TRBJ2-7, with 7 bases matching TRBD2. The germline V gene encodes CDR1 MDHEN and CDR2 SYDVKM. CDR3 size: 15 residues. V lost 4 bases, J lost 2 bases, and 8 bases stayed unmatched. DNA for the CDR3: TGTGCCAGCAGTTCGTCCGCGGGAGCTCCCTACGAGCAGTACTTC. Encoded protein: CASSSSAGAPYEQYF.

The CDR3 region has the DNA TGCGCCAGCAGCTTGGGACAGGCGCTAGCAGATACGCAGTATTTT. Translating it yields CASSLGQALADTQYF. V is TRBV5-1 and J is TRBJ2-3; tentative D call: TRBD1 (6 bases). The CDR3 sequence is 15 residues long. Deletions cut 0 bases from V and 4 bases from J, with 12 bases between. Germline V gene sequence: CDR1 SGHRS, CDR2 YFSETQ.

CDR3 in DNA: TGTGCCAGCGCGGGAGAGGGTCGGGAGACCCAGTACTTC. This translates into CASAGEGRETQYF. This sequence joins TRBV28 and TRBJ2-5; TRBD2 matches at 7 bases. There are 13 residues in the CDR3. V was pared by 8 bases and J by 5 bases, with 8 bases of the junction left unmatched. Germline V gene sequence: CDR1 MDHEN, CDR2 SYDVKM.

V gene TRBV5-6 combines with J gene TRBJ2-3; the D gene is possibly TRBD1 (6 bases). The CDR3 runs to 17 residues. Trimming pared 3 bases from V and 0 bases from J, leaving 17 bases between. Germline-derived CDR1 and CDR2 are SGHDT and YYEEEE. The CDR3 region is CASSSSTTGLSTDTQYF. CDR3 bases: TGTGCCAGCAGCTCGTCGACGACAGGTCTAAGCACAGATACGCAGTATTTT. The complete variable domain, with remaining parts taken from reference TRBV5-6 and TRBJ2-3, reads DAGVTQSPTHLIKTRGQQVTLRCSPKSGHDTVSWYQQALGQGPQFIFQYYEEEERQRGNFPDRFSGHQFPNYSSELNVNALLLGDSALYLCASSSSTTGLSTDTQYFGPGTRLTVL.

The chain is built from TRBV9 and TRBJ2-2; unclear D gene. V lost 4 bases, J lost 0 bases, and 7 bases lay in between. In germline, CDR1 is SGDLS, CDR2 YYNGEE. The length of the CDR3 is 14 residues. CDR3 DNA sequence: TGTGCCAGCAGCACACGGACGAACACCGGGGAGCTGTTTTTT. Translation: CASSTRTNTGELFF.

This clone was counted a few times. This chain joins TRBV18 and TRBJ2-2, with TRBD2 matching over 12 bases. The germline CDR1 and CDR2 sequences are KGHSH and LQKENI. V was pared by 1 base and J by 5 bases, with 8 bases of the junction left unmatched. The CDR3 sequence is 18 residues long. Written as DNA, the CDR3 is TGTGCCAGCTCACCACGGGGACTAGCGGGCGTAAATACCGGGGAGCTGTTTTTT. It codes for CASSPRGLAGVNTGELFF. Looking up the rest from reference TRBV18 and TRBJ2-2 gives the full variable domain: NAGVMQNPRHLVRRRGQEARLRCSPMKGHSHVYWYRQLPEEGLKFMVYLQKENIIDESGMPKERFSAEFPKEGPSILRIQQVVRGDSAAYFCASSPRGLAGVNTGELFFGEGSRLTVL.

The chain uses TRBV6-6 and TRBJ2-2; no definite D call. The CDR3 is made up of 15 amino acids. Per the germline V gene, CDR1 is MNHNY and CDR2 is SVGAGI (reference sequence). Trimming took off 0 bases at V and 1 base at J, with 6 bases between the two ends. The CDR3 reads CASSYSGQNTGELFF. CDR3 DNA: TGTGCCAGCAGTTACTCGGGTCAGAACACCGGGGAGCTGTTTTTT.

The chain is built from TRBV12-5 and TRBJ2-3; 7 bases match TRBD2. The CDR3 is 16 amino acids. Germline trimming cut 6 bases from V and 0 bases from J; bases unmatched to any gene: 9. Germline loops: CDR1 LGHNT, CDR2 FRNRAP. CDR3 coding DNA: TGTGCTAGTGGGCGCACCAGCGGGGCTAGCACAGATACGCAGTATTTT. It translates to CASGRTSGASTDTQYF.

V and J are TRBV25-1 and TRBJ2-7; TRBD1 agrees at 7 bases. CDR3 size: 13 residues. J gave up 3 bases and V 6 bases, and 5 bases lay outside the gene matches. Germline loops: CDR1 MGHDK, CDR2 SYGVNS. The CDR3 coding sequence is TGTGCCAGCAGGGGACAGCAACACTACGAGCAGTACTTC. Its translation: CASRGQQHYEQYF.

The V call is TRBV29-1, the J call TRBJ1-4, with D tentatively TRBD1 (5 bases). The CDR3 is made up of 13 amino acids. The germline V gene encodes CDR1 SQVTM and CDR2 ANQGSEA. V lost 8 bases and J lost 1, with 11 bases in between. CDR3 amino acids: CSTRGITNEKLFF. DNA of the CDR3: TGCAGCACCCGGGGCATAACTAATGAAAAACTGTTTTTT.

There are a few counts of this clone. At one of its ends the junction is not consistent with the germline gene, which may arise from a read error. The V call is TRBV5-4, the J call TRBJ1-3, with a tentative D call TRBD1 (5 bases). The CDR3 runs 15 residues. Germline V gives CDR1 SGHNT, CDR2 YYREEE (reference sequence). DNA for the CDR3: TGCGCCAGCAGCCAAGACCGGGACTCCAGCTCCCTTTTATATTTT. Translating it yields CASSQDRDSSSLLYF. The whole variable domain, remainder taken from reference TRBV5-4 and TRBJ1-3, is ETGVTQSPTHLIKTRGQQVTLRCSSQSGHNTVSWYQQALGQGPQFIFQYYREEENGRGNFPPRFSGLQFPNYSSELNVNALELDDSALYLCASSQDRDSSSLLYFGEGSWLTVV.

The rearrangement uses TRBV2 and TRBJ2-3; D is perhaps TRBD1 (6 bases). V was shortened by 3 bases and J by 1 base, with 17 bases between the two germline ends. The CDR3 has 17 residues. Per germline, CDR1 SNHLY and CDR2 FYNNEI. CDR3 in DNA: TGTGCCAGCAGTGATGAGCAGGCAGGGGCTGGCACAGATACGCAGTATTTT. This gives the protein CASSDEQAGAGTDTQYF.

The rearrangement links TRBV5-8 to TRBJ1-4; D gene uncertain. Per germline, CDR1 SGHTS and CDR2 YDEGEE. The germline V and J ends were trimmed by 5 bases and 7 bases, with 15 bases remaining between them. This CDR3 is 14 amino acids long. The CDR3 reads CASSRWGTGEKLFF. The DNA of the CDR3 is TGTGCCAGCAGTAGATGGGGAACGGGTGAAAAACTGTTTTTT. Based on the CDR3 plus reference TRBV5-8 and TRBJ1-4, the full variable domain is EAGVTQSPTHLIKTRGQQATLRCSPISGHTSVYWYQQALGLGLQFLLWYDEGEERNRGNFPPRFSGRQFPNYSSELNVNALELEDSALYLCASSRWGTGEKLFFGSGTQLSVL.

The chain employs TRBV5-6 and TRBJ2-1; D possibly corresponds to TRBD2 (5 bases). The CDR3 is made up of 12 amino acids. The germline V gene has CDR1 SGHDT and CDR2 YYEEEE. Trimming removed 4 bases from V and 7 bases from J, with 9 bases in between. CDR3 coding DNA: TGTGCCAGCAGCCCTACTAGGAATGAGCAGTTCTTC. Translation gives CASSPTRNEQFF.

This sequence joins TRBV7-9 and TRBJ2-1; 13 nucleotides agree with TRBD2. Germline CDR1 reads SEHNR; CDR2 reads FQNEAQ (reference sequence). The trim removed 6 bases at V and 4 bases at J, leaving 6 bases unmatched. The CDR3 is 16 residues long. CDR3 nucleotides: TGTGCCAGCAGGCTACGGACTAGCGGGAGTTACAATGAGCAGTTCTTC. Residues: CASRLRTSGSYNEQFF. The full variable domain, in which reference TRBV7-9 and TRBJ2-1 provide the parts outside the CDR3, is DTGVSQNPRHKITKRGQNVTFRCDPISEHNRLYWYRQTLGQGPEFLTYFQNEAQLEKSRLLSDRFSAERPKGSFSTLEIQRTEQGDSAMYLCASRLRTSGSYNEQFFGPGTRLTVL.

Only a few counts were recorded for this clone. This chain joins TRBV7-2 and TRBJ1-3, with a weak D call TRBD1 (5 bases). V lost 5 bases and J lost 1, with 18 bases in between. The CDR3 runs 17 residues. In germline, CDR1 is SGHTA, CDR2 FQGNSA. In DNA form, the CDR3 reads TGTGCCAGCAGCCGAAAGCTAGGGGCGAATTCTGGAAACACCATATATTTT. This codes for CASSRKLGANSGNTIYF.

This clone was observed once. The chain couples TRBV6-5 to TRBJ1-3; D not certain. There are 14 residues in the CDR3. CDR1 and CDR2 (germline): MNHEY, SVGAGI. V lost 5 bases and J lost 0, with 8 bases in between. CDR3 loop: CASSRGGSGNTIYF. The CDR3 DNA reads TGTGCCAGCAGTCGGGGAGGCTCTGGAAACACCATATATTTT.

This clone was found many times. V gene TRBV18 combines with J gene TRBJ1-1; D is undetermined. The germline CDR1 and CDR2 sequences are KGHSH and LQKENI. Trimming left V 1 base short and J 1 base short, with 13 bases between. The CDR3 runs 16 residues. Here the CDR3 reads CASSPLGGGGNTEAFF. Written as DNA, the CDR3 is TGTGCCAGCTCACCACTGGGTGGAGGCGGGAACACTGAAGCTTTCTTT. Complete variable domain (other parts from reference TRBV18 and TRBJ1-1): NAGVMQNPRHLVRRRGQEARLRCSPMKGHSHVYWYRQLPEEGLKFMVYLQKENIIDESGMPKERFSAEFPKEGPSILRIQQVVRGDSAAYFCASSPLGGGGNTEAFFGQGTRLTVV.

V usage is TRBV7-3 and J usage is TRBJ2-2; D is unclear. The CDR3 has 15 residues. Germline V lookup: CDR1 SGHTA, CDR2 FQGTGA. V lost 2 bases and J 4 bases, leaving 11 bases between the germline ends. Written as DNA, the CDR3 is TGTGCCAGCAGCTTAGGGCTAGTCGGCACCGGGGAGCTGTTTTTT. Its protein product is CASSLGLVGTGELFF. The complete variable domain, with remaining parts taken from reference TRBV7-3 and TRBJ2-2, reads GAGVSQTPSNKVTEKGKYVELRCDPISGHTALYWYRQSLGQGPEFLIYFQGTGAADDSGLPNDRFFAVRPEGSVSTLKIQRTERGDSAVYLCASSLGLVGTGELFFGEGSRLTVL.

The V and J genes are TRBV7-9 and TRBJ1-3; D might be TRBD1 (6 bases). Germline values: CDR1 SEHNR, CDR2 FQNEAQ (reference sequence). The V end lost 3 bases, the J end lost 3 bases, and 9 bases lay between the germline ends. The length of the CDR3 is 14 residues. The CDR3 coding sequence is TGTGCCAGCAGCTTTCCAGGGGTTGGAAACACCATATATTTT. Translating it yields CASSFPGVGNTIYF.

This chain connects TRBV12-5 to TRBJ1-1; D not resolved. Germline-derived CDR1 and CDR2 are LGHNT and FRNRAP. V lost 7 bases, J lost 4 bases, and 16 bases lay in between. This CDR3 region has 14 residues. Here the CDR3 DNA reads TGTGCTAGTGACCCCTCGTCACGGGGCACTGAAGCTTTCTTT. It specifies CASDPSSRGTEAFF.